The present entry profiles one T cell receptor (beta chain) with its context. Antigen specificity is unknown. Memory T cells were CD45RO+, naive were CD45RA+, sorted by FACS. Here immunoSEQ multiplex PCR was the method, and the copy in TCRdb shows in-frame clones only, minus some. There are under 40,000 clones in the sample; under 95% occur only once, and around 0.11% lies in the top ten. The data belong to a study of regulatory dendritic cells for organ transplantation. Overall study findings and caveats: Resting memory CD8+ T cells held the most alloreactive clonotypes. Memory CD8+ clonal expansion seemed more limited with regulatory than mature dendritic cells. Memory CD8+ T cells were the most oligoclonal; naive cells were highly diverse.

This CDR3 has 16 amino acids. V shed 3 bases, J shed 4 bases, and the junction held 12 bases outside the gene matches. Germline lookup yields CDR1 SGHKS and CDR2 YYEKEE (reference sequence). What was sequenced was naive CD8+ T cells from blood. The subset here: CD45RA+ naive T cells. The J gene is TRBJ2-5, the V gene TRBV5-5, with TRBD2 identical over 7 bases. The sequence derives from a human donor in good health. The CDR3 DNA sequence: TGTGCCAGCAGCTCGGAGGTTACCTGGGGGGGAGAGACCCAGTACTTC. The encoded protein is CASSSEVTWGGETQYF.